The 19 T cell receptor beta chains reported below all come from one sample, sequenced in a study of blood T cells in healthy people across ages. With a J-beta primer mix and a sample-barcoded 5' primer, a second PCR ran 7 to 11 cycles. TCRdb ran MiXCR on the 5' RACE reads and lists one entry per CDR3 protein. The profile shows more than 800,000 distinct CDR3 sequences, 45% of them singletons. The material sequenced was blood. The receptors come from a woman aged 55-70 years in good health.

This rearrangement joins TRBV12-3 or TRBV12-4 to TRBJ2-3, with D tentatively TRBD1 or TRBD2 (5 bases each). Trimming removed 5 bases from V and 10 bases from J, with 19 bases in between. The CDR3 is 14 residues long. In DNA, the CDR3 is TGTGCCAGCAGTACATGGGACGCCCCTTTCGCGCAGTATTTT. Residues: CASSTWDAPFAQYF.

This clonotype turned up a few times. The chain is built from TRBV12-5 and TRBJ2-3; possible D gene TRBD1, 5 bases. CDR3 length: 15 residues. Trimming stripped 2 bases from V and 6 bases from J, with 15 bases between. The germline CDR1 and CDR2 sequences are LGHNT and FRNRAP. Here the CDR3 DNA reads TGTGCTAGTGGTTTGTCTGGGGCTCCAGCGGATACGCAGTATTTT. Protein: CASGLSGAPADTQYF.

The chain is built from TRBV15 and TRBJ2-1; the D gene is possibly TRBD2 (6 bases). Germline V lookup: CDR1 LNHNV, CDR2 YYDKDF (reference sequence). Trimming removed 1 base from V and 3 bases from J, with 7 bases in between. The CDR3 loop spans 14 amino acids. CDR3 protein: CATSRATSYNEQFF. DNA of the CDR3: TGTGCCACCAGCAGAGCGACTAGCTACAATGAGCAGTTCTTC.

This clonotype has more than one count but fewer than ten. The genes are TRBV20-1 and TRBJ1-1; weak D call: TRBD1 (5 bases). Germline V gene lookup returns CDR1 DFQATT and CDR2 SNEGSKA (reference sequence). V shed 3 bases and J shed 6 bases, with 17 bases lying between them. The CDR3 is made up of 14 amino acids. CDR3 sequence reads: CSARGPVRMAEAFF. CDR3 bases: TGCAGTGCTAGGGGACCCGTCAGGATGGCTGAAGCTTTCTTT.

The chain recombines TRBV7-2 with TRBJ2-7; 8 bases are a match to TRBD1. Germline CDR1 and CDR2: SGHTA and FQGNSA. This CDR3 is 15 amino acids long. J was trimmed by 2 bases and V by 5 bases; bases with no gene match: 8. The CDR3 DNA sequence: TGTGCCAGCAGCCCACAGGGGGGAGTTGCCTACGAGCAGTACTTC. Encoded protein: CASSPQGGVAYEQYF.

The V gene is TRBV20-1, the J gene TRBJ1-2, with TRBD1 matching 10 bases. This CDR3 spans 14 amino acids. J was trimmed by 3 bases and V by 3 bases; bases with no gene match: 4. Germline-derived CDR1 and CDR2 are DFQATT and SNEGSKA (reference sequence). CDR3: CSARETGGDYGYTF. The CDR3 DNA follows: TGCAGTGCTAGGGAGACAGGGGGCGACTATGGCTACACCTTC.

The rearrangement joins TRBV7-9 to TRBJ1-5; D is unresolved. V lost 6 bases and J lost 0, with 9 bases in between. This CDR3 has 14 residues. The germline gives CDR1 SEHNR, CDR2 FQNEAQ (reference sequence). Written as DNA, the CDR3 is TGTGCCAGCAGTTCGGGGTATAGCAATCAGCCCCAGCATTTT. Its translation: CASSSGYSNQPQHF.

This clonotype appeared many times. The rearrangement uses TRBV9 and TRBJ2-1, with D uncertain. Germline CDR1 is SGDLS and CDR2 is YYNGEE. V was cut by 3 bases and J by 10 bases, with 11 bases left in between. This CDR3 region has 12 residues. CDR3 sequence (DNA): TGTGCCAGCAGCGCCACGTTGTGGGAGCAGTTCTTC. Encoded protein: CASSATLWEQFF.

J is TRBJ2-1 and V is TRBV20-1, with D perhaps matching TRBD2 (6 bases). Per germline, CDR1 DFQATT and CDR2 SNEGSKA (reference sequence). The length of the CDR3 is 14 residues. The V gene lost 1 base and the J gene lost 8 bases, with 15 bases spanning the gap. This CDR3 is CSARGPSGGDEQFF. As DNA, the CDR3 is TGCAGTGCTAGAGGGCCTAGTGGAGGGGATGAGCAGTTCTTC.

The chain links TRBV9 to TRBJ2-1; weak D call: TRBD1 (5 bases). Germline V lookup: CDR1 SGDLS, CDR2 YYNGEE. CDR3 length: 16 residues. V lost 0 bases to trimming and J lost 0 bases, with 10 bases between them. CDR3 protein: CASSVAGRASYNEQFF. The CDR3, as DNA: TGTGCCAGCAGCGTAGCCGGCAGGGCCTCCTACAATGAGCAGTTCTTC. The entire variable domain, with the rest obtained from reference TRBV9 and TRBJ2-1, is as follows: DSGVTQTPKHLITATGQRVTLRCSPRSGDLSVYWYQQSLDQGLQFLIQYYNGEERAKGNILERFSAQQFPDLHSELNLSSLELGDSALYFCASSVAGRASYNEQFFGPGTRLTVL.

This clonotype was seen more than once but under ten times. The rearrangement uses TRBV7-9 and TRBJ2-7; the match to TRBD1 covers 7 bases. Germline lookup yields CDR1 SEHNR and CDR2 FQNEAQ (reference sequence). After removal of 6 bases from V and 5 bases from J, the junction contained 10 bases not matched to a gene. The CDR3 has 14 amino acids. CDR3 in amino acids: CASRDVAGGNEQYF. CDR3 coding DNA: TGTGCCAGCAGAGACGTCGCAGGGGGAAACGAGCAGTACTTC.

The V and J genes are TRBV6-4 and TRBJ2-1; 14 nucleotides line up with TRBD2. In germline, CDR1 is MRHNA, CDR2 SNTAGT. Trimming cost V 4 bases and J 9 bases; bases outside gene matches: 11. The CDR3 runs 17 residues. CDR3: CASSAGMTSGRAREQFF. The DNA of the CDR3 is TGTGCCAGCAGTGCCGGCATGACTAGCGGGAGGGCCCGTGAGCAGTTCTTC.

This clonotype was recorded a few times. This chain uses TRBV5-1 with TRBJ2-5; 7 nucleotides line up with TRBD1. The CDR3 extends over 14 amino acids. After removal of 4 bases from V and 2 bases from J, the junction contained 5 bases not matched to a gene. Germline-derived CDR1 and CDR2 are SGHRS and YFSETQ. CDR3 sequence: CASSTRDRQETQYF. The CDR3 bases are TGCGCCAGCAGCACTCGGGACAGACAAGAGACCCAGTACTTC.

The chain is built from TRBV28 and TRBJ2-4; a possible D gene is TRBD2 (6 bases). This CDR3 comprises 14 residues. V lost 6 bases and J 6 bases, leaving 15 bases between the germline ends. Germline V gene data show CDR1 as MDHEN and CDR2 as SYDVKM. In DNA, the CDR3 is TGTGCCAGCAGAGGGGCGGGGCTCGGAAACATTCAGTACTTC. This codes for CASRGAGLGNIQYF.

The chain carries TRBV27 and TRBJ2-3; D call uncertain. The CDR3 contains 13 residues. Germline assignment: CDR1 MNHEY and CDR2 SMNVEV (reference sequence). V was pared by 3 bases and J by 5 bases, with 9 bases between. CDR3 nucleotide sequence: TGTGCCAGCAGTTTTTACAGTGGAGATACGCAGTATTTT. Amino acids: CASSFYSGDTQYF.

This chain's CDR3 is CASSPSSGRAGEQYF. CDR3 DNA: TGTGCCAGCAGTCCTTCTAGCGGGAGGGCCGGTGAGCAGTACTTC. The V and J genes are TRBV28 and TRBJ2-5, with TRBD2 identical over 12 bases. Per germline, CDR1 MDHEN and CDR2 SYDVKM. Trimming at V came to 5 bases and at J to 11 bases, leaving 12 bases not matched to a gene. There are 15 residues in the CDR3.

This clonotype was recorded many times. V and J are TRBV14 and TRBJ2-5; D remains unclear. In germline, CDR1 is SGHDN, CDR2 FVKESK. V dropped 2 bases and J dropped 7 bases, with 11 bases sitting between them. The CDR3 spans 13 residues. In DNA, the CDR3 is TGTGCCAGCAGCCAACTTGACAAAGGGACCCAGTACTTC. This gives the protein CASSQLDKGTQYF. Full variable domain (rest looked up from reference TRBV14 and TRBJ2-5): EAGVTQFPSHSVIEKGQTVTLRCDPISGHDNLYWYRRVMGKEIKFLLHFVKESKQDESGMPNNRFLAERTGGTYSTLKVQPAELEDSGVYFCASSQLDKGTQYFGPGTRLLVL.

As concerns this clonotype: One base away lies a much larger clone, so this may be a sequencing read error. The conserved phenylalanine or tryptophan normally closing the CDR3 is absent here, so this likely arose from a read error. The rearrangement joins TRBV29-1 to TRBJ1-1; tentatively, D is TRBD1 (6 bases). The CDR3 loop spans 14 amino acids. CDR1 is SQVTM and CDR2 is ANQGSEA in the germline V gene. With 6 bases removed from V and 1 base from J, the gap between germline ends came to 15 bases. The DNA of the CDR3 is TGCAGCGTGGAACCGGGACACCCGAACACTGAAGCTTTCATT. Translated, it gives CSVEPGHPNTEAFI.

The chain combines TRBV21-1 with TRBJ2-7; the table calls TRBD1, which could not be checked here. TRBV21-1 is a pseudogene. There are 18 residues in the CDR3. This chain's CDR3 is CASSSGRTGTGGNYEQYF. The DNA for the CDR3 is TGTGCCAGCAGCTCAGGCAGGACCGGGACAGGGGGTAACTACGAGCAGTACTTC.